The present T cell receptor beta chain was sequenced within a study of blood T cell repertoires in COVID-19. Authors' data handling: How many nucleated cells were present was estimated from reference gene primer amplification. Assay: immunoSEQ multiplex PCR; the TCRdb copy retains only in-frame clones and omits some. D and trimming were read from the DNA, whereas the V and J calls and clone size are those reported in that table. The sample contains 20,000 to 25,000 clones, roughly nine tenths of which appear only once. CDR1 and CDR2 (germline): LGHDT, YNNKEL (reference sequence). Trimming took 5 bases from V and 3 from J; bases not matched to a gene: 8. The CDR3 spans 16 residues.

Sequenced input: peripheral blood. The sequence was collected from a man aged 70 or older with acute or convalescent COVID-19. The chain joins TRBV3-1 (or the pseudogene TRBV3-2) to TRBJ2-1, with 9 bases fitting TRBD2. The CDR3 DNA is TGTGCCAGCAGCTCAGAGCGGGGGGCTGGCTACAATGAGCAGTTCTTC. This sequence encodes CASSSERGAGYNEQFF.